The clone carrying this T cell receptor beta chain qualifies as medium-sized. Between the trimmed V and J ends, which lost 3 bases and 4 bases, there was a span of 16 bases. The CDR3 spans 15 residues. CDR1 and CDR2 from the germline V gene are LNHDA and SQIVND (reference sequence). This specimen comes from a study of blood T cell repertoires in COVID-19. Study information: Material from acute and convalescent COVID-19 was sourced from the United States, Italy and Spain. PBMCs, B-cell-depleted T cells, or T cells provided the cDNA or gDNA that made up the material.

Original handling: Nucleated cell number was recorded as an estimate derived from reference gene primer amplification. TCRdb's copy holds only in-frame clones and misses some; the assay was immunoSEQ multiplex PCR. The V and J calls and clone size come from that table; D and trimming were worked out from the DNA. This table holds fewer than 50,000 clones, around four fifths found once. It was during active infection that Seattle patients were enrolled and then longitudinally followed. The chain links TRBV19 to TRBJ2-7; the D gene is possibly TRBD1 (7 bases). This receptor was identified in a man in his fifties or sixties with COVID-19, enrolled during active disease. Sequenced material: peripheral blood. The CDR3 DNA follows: TGTGCCAGTAGTATTGGGGACAGCCGGGGGTACGAGCAGTACTTC. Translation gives CASSIGDSRGYEQYF.